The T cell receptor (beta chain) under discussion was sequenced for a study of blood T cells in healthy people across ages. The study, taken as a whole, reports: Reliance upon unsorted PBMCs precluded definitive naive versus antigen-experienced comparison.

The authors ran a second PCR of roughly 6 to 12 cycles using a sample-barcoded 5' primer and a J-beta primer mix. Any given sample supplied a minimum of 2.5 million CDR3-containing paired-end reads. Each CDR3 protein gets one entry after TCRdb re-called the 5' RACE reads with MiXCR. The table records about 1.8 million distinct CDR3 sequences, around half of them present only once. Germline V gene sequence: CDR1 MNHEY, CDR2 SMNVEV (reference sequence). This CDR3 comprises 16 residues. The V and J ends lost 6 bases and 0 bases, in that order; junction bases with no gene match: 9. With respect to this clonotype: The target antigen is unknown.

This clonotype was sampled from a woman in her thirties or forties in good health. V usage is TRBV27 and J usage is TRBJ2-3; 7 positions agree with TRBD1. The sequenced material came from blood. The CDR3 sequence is CASSKPGTASTDTQYF. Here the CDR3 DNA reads TGTGCCAGCAGCAAACCCGGGACAGCTAGCACAGATACGCAGTATTTT.